This T cell receptor (beta chain) was sequenced in a study of cytomegalovirus exposure and HLA in healthy donors. Note on this clone: The antigen remains unidentified.

Findings and limits, study-wide: There were three CMV-associated chains whose specificity for CMV antigens was confirmed in vitro.

The ends were cut back, 5 bases at V and 6 bases at J, with 16 bases in the middle. The CDR3 is 14 residues long. The germline V gene encodes CDR1 SGHTA and CDR2 FQGNSA. A multiplex PCR was run with 60 Vbeta primers and 13 Jbeta primers. Sequencing was performed with immunoSEQ multiplex PCR; in TCRdb, only in-frame clones are kept and a portion is missing. This table holds under 250,000 clones, 85% found once. The specimen sequenced was PBMCs. The TCR sequence derives from a woman between 50 and 59 years old in good health and CMV-seronegative. The chain joins TRBV7-2 to TRBJ1-1, with D tentatively TRBD1 (6 bases). DNA of the CDR3: TGTGCCAGCAGCCCAGGCAGGGGTACCGCTGAAGCTTTCTTT. Translated, it gives CASSPGRGTAEAFF.